This T cell receptor (beta chain) was obtained from a study of blood T cell repertoires in COVID-19. Study-level information: Acute-phase and convalescent COVID-19 samples originated in the United States, Italy and Spain. PBMCs, B-cell-depleted T cells, or T cells were the source of the cDNA or gDNA that made up the material.

As processed by the authors: Amplification of reference gene primers was used by the study to estimate nucleated cell counts. Sequencing was performed with immunoSEQ multiplex PCR; in TCRdb, only in-frame clones are kept and a portion is missing. For V, J and clone size, that table is used; D and trimming come from the DNA. The sample consists of 150,000 to 200,000 clones, around nine tenths of them appearing once. The germline gives CDR1 SGHRS, CDR2 YFSETQ. The length of the CDR3 is 14 residues. Trimming cost V 1 base and J 2 bases, with 8 bases left between them. This receptor was identified in an older man with acute or convalescent COVID-19. The chain links TRBV5-1 to TRBJ2-3; maybe TRBD1 (5 bases). What was sequenced was peripheral blood. The CDR3 DNA sequence: TGCGCCAGCAGCTTGCGACAGTTCACAGATACGCAGTATTTT. Its translation is CASSLRQFTDTQYF.